This T cell receptor beta chain is drawn from a study of cytomegalovirus exposure and HLA in healthy donors. PCR employed 60 Vbeta and 13 Jbeta primers. Clones were sequenced by immunoSEQ multiplex PCR, and TCRdb holds only the in-frame ones, with some missing. Here the sample spans some 160,000 clones, about three quarters being singletons. This clonotype was obtained from a woman between 40 and 50 years old in good health and CMV-seronegative. The sample was PBMCs.

In nucleotides, the CDR3 is TGTGCCAGCAGCCCACAGGGGACTGGGGCCAACGTCCTGACTTTC. This gives the protein CASSPQGTGANVLTF. This chain links TRBV7-2 with TRBJ2-6, with 7 bases lining up with TRBD1. Germline V lookup: CDR1 SGHTA, CDR2 FQGNSA. With V trimmed by 5 bases and J by 2 bases, 3 bases remained unmatched. The CDR3 contains 15 residues.